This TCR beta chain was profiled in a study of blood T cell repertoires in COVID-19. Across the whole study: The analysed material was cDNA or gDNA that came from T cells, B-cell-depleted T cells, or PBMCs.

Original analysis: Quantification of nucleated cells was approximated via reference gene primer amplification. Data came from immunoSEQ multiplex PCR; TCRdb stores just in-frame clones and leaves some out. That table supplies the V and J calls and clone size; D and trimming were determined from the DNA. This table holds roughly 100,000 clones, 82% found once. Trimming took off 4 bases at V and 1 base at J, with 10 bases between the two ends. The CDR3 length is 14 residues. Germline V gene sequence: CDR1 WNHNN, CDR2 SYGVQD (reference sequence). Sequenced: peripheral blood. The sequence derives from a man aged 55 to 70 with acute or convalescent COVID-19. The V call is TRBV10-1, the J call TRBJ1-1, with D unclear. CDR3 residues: CASSAGSWNTEAFF. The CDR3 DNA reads TGCGCCAGCAGTGCCGGGTCTTGGAACACTGAAGCTTTCTTT.